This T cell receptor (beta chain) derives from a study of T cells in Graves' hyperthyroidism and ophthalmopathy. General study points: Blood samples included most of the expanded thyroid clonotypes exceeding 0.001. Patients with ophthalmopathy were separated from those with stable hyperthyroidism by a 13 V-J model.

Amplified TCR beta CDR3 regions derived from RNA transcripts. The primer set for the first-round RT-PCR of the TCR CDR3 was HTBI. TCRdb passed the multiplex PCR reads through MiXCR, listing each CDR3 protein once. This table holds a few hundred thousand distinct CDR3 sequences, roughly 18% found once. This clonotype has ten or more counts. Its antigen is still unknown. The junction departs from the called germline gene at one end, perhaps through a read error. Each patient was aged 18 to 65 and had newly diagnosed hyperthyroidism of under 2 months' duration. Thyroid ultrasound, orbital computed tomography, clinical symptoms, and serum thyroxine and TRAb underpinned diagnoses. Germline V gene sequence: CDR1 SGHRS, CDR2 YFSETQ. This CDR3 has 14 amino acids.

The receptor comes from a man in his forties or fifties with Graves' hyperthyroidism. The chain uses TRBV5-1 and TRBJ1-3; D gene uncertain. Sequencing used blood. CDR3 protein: CASSLEPSGNTIYF. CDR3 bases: TGTGCCAGCAGCTTAGAACCCTCTGGAAACACCATATATTTT.